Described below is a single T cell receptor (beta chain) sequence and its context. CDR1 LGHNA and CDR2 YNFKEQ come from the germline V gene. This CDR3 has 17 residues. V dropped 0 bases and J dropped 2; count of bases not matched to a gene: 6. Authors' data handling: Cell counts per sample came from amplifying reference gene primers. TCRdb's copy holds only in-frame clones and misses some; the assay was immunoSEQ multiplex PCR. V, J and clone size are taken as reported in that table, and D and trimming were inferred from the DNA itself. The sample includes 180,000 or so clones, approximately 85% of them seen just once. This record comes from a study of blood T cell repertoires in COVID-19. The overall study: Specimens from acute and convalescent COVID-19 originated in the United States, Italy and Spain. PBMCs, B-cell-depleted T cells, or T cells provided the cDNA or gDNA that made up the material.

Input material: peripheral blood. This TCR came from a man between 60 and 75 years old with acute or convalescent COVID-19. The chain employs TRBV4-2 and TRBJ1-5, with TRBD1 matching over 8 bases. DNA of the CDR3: TGTGCCAGCAGCCAAGATCCGGACAGGGAGGGCAATCAGCCCCAGCATTTT. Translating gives CASSQDPDREGNQPQHF.